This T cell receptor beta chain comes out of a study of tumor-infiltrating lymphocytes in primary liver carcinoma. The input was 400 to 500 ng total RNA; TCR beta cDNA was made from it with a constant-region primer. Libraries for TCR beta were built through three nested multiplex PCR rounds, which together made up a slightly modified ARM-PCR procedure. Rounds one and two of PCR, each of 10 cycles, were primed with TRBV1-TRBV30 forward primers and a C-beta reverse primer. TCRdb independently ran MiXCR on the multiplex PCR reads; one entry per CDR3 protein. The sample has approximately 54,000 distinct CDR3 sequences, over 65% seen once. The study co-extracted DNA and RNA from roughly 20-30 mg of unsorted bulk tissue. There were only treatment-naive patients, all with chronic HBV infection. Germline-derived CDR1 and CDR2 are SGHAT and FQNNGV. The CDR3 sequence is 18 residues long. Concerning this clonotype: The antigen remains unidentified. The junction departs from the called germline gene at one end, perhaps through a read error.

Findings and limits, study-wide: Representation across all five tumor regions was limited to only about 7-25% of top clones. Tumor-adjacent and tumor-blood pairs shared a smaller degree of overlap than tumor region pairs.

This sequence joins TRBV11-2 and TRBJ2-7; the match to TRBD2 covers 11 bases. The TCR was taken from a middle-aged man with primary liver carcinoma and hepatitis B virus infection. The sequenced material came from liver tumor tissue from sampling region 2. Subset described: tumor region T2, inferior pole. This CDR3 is CASSLSVGLAGGGYELYF. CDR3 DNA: TGTGCCAGCAGCTTATCCGTTGGATTAGCGGGGGGGGGGTACGAGCTGTACTTC.